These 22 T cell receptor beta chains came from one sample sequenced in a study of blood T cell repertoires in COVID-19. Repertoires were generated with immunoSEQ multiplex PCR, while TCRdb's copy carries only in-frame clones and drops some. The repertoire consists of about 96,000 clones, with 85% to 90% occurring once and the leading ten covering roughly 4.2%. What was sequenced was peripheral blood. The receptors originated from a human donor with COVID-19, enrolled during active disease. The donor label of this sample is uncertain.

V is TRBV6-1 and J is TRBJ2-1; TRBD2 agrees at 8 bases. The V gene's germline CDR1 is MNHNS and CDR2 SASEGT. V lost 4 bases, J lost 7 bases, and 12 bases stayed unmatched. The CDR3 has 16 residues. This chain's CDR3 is CASSALTGGEGNEQFF. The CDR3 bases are TGTGCCAGCAGTGCCCTGACGGGAGGGGAGGGGAATGAGCAGTTCTTC.

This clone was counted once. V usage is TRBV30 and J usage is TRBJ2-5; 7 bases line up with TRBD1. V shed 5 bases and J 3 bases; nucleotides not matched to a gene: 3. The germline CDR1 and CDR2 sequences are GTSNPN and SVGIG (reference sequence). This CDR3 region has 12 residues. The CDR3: CAWDREEETQYF. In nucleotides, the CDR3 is TGTGCCTGGGACAGGGAAGAAGAGACCCAGTACTTC.

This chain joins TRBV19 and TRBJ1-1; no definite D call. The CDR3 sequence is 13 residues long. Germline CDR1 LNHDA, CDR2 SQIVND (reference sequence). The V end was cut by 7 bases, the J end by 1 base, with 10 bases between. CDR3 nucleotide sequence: TGTGCCAGTACCAAGCTCCGGAACACTGAAGCTTTCTTT. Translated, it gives CASTKLRNTEAFF.

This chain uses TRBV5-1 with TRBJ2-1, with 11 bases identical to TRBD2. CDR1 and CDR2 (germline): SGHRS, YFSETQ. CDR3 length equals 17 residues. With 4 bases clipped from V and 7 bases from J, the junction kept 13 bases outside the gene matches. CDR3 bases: TGCGCCAGCAGCCCTTCCCTTAGCGGGGGGGCTAGGAATGAGCAGTTCTTC. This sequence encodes CASSPSLSGGARNEQFF.

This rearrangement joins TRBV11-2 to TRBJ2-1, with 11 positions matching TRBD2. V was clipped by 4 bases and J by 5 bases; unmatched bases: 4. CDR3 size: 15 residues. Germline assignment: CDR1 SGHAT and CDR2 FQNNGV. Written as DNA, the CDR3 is TGTGCCAGCAGCTCGACTAGCGGGGTAAACAATGAGCAGTTCTTC. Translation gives CASSSTSGVNNEQFF.

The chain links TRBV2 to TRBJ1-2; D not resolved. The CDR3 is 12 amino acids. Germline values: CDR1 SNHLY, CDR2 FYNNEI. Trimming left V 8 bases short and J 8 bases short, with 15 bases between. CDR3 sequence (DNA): TGTGCCAGCGAGACAAGATTGAGAGGCTACACCTTC. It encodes CASETRLRGYTF.

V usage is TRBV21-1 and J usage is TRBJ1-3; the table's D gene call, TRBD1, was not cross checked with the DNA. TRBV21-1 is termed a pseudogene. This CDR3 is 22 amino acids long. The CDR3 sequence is CASSISSGTEDLSHLSGNTIYF. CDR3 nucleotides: TGTGCCAGCAGCATCAGTTCCGGGACAGAAGATCTTTCTCACCTCTCTGGAAACACCATATATTTT.

CDR3 in DNA: TGTGCCAGCTCACCACAGGGGGCAGGGACTGAAGCTTTCTTT. This translates into CASSPQGAGTEAFF. This chain links TRBV18 with TRBJ1-1; 7 bases agree with TRBD1. With V trimmed by 1 base and J by 5 bases, 4 bases remained unmatched. The CDR3 is made up of 14 amino acids. The V gene's germline CDR1 is KGHSH and CDR2 LQKENI.

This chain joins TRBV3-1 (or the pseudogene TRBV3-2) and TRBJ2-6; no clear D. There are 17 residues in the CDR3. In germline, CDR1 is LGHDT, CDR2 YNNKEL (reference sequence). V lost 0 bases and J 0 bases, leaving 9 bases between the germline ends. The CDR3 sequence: CASSQDLLPSGANVLTF. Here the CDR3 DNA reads TGTGCCAGCAGCCAAGATCTACTCCCCTCTGGGGCCAACGTCCTGACTTTC.

Here the CDR3 DNA reads TGTGCCAGCAGCGTAGCCGACACTGAAGCTTTCTTT. Amino acid sequence: CASSVADTEAFF. This chain uses TRBV9 with TRBJ1-1; D uncertain. V was clipped by 0 bases and J by 3 bases, with 3 bases between them. Germline lookup yields CDR1 SGDLS and CDR2 YYNGEE. The CDR3 spans 12 residues.

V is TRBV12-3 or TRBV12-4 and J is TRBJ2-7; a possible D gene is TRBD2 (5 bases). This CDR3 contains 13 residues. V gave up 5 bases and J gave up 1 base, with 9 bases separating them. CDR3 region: CASSSGTSYEQYF. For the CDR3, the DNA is TGTGCCAGCAGTAGCGGCACTTCCTACGAGCAGTACTTC.

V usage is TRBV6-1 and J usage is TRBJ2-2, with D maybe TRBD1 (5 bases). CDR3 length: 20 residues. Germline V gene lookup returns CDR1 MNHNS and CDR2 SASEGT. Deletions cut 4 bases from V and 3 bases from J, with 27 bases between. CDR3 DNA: TGTGCCAGCAGTGTGAGACAGTTATCTATTCAGACTGGAGACACCGGGGAGCTGTTTTTT. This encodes CASSVRQLSIQTGDTGELFF.

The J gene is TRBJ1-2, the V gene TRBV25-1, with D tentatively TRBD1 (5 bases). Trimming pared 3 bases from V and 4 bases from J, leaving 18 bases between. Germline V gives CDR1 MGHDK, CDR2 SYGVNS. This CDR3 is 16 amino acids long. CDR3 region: CASSDLARGESYGYTF. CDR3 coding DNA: TGTGCCAGCAGTGATCTAGCGAGGGGAGAGAGCTATGGCTACACCTTC.

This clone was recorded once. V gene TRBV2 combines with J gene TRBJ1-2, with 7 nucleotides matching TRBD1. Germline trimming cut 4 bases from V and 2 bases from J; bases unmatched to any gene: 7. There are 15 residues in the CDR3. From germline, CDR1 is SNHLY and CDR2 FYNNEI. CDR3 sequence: CASSVTGTENYGYTF. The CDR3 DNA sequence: TGTGCCAGCAGTGTTACCGGGACAGAGAACTATGGCTACACCTTC.

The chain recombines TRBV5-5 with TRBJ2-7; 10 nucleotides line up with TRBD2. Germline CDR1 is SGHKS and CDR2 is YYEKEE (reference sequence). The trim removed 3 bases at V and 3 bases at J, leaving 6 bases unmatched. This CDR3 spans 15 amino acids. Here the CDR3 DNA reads TGTGCCAGCAGCTATGGACTAGCGGCCGACTACGAGCAGTACTTC. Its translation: CASSYGLAADYEQYF.

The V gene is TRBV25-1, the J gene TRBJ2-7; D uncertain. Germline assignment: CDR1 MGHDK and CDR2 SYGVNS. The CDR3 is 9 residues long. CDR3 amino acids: CGGAYEQYF. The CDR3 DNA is TGTGGCGGAGCCTACGAGCAGTACTTC.

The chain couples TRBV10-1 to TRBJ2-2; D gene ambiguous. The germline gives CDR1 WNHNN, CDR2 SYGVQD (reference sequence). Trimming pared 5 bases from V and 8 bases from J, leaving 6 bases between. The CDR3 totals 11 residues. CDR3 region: CASSPQGELFF. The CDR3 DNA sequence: TGCGCCAGCAGTCCTCAGGGGGAGCTGTTTTTT.

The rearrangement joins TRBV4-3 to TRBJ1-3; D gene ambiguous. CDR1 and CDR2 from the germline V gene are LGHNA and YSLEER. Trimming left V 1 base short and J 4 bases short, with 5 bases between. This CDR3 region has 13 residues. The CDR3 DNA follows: TGCGCCAGCAGCCAAGTTCCGGGAAACACCATATATTTT. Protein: CASSQVPGNTIYF.

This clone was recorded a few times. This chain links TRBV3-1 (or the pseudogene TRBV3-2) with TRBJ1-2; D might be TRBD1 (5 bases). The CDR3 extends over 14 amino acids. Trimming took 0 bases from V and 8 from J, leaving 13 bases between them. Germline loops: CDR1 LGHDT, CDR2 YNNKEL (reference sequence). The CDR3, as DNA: TGTGCCAGCAGCCAAGATTACGGGACTCAGGGCTACACCTTC. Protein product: CASSQDYGTQGYTF.

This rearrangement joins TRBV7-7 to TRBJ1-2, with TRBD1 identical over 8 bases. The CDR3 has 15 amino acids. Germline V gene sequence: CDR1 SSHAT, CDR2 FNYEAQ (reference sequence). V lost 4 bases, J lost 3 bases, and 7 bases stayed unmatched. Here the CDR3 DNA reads TGTGCCAGCAGCTCAGACAGGGGAAAAGACTATGGCTACACCTTC. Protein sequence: CASSSDRGKDYGYTF.

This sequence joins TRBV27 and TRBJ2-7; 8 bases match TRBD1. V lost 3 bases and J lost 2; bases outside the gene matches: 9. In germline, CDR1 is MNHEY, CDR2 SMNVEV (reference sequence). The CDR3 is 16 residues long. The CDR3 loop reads CASSFSWDRMAYEQYF. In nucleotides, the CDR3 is TGTGCCAGCAGTTTTAGCTGGGACAGGATGGCCTACGAGCAGTACTTC.

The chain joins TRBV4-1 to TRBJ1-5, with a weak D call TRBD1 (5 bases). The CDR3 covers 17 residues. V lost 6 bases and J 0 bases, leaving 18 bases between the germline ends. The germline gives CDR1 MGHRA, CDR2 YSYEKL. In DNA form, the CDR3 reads TGCGCCAGCAGTCGTAGTTTGGGGGGAGGTAGCAATCAGCCCCAGCATTTT. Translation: CASSRSLGGGSNQPQHF.